The following is a T cell receptor (beta chain) sequence with its context. This record comes from a study of blood T cell repertoires in COVID-19. The repertoire was sequenced with immunoSEQ multiplex PCR; TCRdb's copy has only in-frame clones and lacks some. Of about 300,000 clones listed, 70% to 90% are singletons. The CDR3 covers 14 residues. The V end was cut by 0 bases, the J end by 7 bases, with 7 bases between. CDR1 and CDR2 from the germline V gene are LNHNV and YYDKDF (reference sequence). Sequenced material: PBMCs or T cells enriched from blood (not recorded which). This chain joins TRBV15 and TRBJ1-6; no clear D. The sequence was collected from a woman in her 30s who had recovered from COVID-19. The CDR3 coding sequence is TGTGCCACCAGCAGAGATAGTCGGAATTCACCCCTCCACTTT. Translated, it gives CATSRDSRNSPLHF.